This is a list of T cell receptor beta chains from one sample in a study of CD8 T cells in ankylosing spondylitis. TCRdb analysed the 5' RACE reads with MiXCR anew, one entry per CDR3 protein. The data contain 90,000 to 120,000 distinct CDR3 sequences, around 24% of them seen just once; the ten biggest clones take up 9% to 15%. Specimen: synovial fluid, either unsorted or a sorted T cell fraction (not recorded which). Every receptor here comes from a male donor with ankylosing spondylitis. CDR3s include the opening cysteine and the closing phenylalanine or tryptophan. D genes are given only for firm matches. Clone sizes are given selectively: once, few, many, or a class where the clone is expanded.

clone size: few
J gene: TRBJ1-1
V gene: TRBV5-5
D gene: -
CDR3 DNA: TGTGCCAGCAGCTCGGGGCCCCTGGACACTGAAGCTTTCTTT
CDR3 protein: CASSSGPLDTEAFF

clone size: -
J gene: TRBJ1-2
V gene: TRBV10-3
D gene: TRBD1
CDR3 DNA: TGTGCCATCAACAGGGACAGGGAGTTGTTACTCTACACCTTC
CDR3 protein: CAINRDRELLLYTF

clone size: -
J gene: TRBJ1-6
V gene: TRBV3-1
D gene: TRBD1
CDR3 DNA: TGTGCCAGCAGCCAAGATTGGACAGGGGGTTCACCCCTCCACTTT
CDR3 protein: CASSQDWTGGSPLHF

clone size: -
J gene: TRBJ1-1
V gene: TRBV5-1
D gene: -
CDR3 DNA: TGCGCCAGCAGCTTGGAAAACCCCGAGACTGAAGCTTTCTTT
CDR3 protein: CASSLENPETEAFF

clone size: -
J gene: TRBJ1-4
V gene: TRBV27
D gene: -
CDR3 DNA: TGTGCCAGCACCTTAACGGGCCCCACGGGAACTAATGAAAAACTGTTTTTT
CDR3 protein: CASTLTGPTGTNEKLFF

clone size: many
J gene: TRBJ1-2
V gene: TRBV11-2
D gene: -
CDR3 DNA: TGTGCCAGTACCCCGGGGGATTCGGGTGGCTACACCTTC
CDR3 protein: CASTPGDSGGYTF

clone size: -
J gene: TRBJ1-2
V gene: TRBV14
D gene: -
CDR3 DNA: TGTGCCAGCAGCCGCGTCCGGGGGCCGAGGTATGGCTACACCTTC
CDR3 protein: CASSRVRGPRYGYTF

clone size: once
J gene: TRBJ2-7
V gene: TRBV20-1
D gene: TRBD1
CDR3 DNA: TGCAGTGCTTACAGGGACAGGGCCTACGAGCAGTACTTC
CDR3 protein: CSAYRDRAYEQYF

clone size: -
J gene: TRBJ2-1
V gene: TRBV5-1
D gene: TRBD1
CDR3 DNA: TGCGCCAGCAGCTTGGGTGACAGGGGGATTAATGAGCAGTTCTTC
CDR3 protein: CASSLGDRGINEQFF

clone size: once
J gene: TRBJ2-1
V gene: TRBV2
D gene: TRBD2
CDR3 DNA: TGTGCCAGCACCGGGGGGTACTACAATGAGCAGTTCTTC
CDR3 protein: CASTGGYYNEQFF

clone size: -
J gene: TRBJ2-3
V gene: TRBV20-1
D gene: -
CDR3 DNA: TGCAGCGCCACAATCGTTAGCGATACGCAGTATTTT
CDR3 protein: CSATIVSDTQYF

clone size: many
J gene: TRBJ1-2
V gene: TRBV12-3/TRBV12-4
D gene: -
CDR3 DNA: TGTGCCAGCAGTTTAGGGTCGAGGGGGGATGGCTACACCTTC
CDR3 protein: CASSLGSRGDGYTF

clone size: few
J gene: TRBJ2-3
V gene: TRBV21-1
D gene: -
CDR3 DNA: TGTGCCAGCAACTTACTAGCGGCGAGAGCAGATACGCAGTATTTT
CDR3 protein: CASNLLAARADTQYF

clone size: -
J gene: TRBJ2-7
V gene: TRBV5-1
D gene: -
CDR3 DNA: TGCGCCAGCAGCTTGGCCGGAACCTCCTACGAGCAGTACTTC
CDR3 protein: CASSLAGTSYEQYF

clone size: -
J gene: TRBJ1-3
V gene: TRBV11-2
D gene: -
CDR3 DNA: TGTGCCAGCAGCTTAGAGTCCCTGGGGGGCAACTCTGGAAACACCATATATTTT
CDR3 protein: CASSLESLGGNSGNTIYF

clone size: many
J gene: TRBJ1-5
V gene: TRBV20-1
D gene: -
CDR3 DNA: TGCAGTGCTAGAGGGCAGCGAGGAGAGCCCCAGCATTTT
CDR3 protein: CSARGQRGEPQHF

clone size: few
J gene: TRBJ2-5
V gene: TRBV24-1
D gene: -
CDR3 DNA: TGTGCCACCAGTGATCCGTCGATCGGTTTGGAGACCCAGTACTTC
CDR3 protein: CATSDPSIGLETQYF

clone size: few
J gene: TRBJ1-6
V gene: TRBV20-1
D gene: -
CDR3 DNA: TGCAGTGCTCTGGGCAGCAATAATTCACCCCTCCACTTT
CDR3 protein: CSALGSNNSPLHF

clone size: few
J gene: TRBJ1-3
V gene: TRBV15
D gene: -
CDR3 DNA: TGTGCCACCAGCAGACTATCAGGGATCTCTGGAAACACCATATATTTT
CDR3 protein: CATSRLSGISGNTIYF

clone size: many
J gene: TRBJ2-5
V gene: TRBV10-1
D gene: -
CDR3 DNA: TGCGCCAGCAGTGAGAACAGGCAAGAGACCCAGTACTTC
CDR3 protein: CASSENRQETQYF

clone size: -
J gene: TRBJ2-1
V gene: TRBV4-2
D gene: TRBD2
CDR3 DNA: TGTGCCAGCAGCCAGGTGACCCGAGGGACTAGCGGGAAGGGAAACAATGAGCAGTTCTTC
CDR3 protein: CASSQVTRGTSGKGNNEQFF

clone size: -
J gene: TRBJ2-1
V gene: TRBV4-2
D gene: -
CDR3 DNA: TGTGCCAGCAGCCAAGGCAGGGTGAATGAGCAGTTCTTC
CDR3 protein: CASSQGRVNEQFF

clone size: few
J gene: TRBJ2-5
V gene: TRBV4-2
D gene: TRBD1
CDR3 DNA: TGTGCCAGCAGCCAGGATGAGGGGGCCTCGATAGAGACCCAGTACTTC
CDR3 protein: CASSQDEGASIETQYF

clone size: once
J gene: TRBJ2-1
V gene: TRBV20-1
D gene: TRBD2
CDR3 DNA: TGCAGTGCTAGTCGCTGGGGGGGCAATGAGCAGTTCTTC
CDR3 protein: CSASRWGGNEQFF

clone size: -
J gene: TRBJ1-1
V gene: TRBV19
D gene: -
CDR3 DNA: TGTGCCAGTAGTACACCGACAGTGGAGAACACTGAAGCTTTCTTT
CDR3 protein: CASSTPTVENTEAFF

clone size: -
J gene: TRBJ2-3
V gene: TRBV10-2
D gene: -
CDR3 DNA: TGCGCCAGCAGACCCGGGAGTTCGGGTGATACGCAGTATTTT
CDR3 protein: CASRPGSSGDTQYF

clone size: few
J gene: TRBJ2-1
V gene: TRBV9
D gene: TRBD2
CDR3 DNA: TGTGCCAGCAGCTACAGACTAGCGGAAATCAATGAGCAGTTCTTC
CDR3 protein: CASSYRLAEINEQFF

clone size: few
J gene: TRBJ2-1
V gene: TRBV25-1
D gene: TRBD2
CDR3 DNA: TGTGCCAGCAGTGAATATACCCGAGCGGGAGGGAGTGAGCAGTTCTTC
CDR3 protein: CASSEYTRAGGSEQFF

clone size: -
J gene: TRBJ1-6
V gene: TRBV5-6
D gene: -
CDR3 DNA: TGTGCCAGCAGCTTGGGTGACGCCTCTGGGTCACCCCTCCACTTT
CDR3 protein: CASSLGDASGSPLHF